This entry lists 17 T cell receptor beta chains sequenced from one sample in a study of OX40 agonist ivuxolimab in advanced cancers. Sequencing used immunoSEQ multiplex PCR; TCRdb keeps in-frame clones, though not all of them. The sample carries 75,000 to 95,000 clones, approximately 90% recorded once. Sequencing used CD4+ or CD8+ T cells sorted from blood, obtained in a trial of the OX40 agonist ivuxolimab. The receptor source for this set is an adult with an advanced solid tumor such as melanoma, head and neck, liver or kidney cancer.

The chain is built from TRBV30 and TRBJ2-2; the D gene is possibly TRBD1 (6 bases). CDR3 length equals 15 residues. V was cut by 2 bases and J by 4 bases, with 14 bases left in between. Germline CDR1 is GTSNPN and CDR2 is SVGIG (reference sequence). The CDR3 DNA reads TGTGCCTGGAGTCCGATTGCAGGGGTCACCGGGGAGCTGTTTTTT. It codes for CAWSPIAGVTGELFF. Using reference TRBV30 and TRBJ2-2 for the parts outside the CDR3, the full variable domain is SQTIHQWPATLVQPVGSPLSLECTVEGTSNPNLYWYRQAAGRGLQLLFYSVGIGQISSEVPQNLSASRPQDRQFILSSKKLLLSDSGFYLCAWSPIAGVTGELFFGEGSRLTVL.

This chain joins TRBV6-1 and TRBJ1-5; D unresolved. The CDR3 is 13 residues long. The germline V gene has CDR1 MNHNS and CDR2 SASEGT. V dropped 2 bases and J dropped 3 bases, with 5 bases sitting between them. The CDR3 region has the DNA TGTGCCAGCAGTGAAACAGACAATCAGCCCCAGCATTTT. Protein sequence: CASSETDNQPQHF.

The chain links TRBV6-5 to TRBJ1-1; 9 bases are shared with TRBD1. The CDR3 consists of 14 residues. CDR1 MNHEY and CDR2 SVGAGI come from the germline V gene. After removal of 6 bases from V and 3 bases from J, the junction contained 5 bases not matched to a gene. In DNA form, the CDR3 reads TGTGCCAGCAGGTGGGACAGGGTGGACACTGAAGCTTTCTTT. It yields the protein CASRWDRVDTEAFF.

This chain joins TRBV9 and TRBJ2-4; D is perhaps TRBD1 or TRBD2 (5 bases each). Trimming pared 3 bases from V and 5 bases from J, leaving 15 bases between. CDR1 SGDLS and CDR2 YYNGEE come from the germline V gene. This CDR3 has 15 residues. CDR3 bases: TGTGCCAGCAGCGGACCGAATATGGGGGAAAACATTCAGTACTTC. Its translation: CASSGPNMGENIQYF.

V gene TRBV5-8 combines with J gene TRBJ2-1; 8 bases match TRBD2. This CDR3 has 13 amino acids. J was trimmed by 7 bases and V by 5 bases; bases with no gene match: 5. Germline V gene lookup returns CDR1 SGHTS and CDR2 YDEGEE. Here the CDR3 reads CASRTSVGNEQFF. DNA of the CDR3: TGTGCCAGCAGGACTAGCGTAGGGAATGAGCAGTTCTTC. Complete variable domain (other parts from reference TRBV5-8 and TRBJ2-1): EAGVTQSPTHLIKTRGQQATLRCSPISGHTSVYWYQQALGLGLQFLLWYDEGEERNRGNFPPRFSGRQFPNYSSELNVNALELEDSALYLCASRTSVGNEQFFGPGTRLTVL.

CDR3 sequence (DNA): TGCAGTGCTATTTTAGCAGATACGCAGTATTTT. Protein sequence: CSAILADTQYF. The chain recombines TRBV20-1 with TRBJ2-3; D uncertain. Germline CDR1 DFQATT, CDR2 SNEGSKA (reference sequence). Trimming left V 4 bases short and J 4 bases short, with 6 bases between. The CDR3 runs to 11 residues.

V is TRBV11-3 and J is TRBJ1-1; 8 bases are a match to TRBD1. The J segment lost 6 bases and the V segment lost 5 bases, leaving 8 bases of the junction unmatched. The germline V gene encodes CDR1 SGHNT and CDR2 YENEEA. The length of the CDR3 is 14 residues. The CDR3 spells CASSTSQTGAEAFF. As DNA, the CDR3 is TGTGCCAGCAGCACTAGCCAGACAGGGGCTGAAGCTTTCTTT.

The chain couples TRBV6-6 to TRBJ2-3; unclear D gene. The V gene lost 2 bases and the J gene lost 4 bases, with 13 bases spanning the gap. The CDR3 contains 15 residues. Per the germline V gene, CDR1 is MNHNY and CDR2 is SVGAGI (reference sequence). The CDR3 reads CASSYPAMGSDTQYF. The CDR3 nucleotides read TGTGCCAGCAGTTACCCCGCGATGGGTTCAGATACGCAGTATTTT.

The chain uses TRBV29-1 and TRBJ2-1; D remains ambiguous. The germline gives CDR1 SQVTM, CDR2 ANQGSEA. The length of the CDR3 is 13 residues. V was pared by 5 bases and J by 9 bases, with 17 bases between. In DNA form, the CDR3 reads TGCAGCGTTCGGCCCGCAGTCGTATTTGAGCAGTTCTTC. Residues: CSVRPAVVFEQFF.

Only one count was recorded for this clone. The V gene is TRBV30, the J gene TRBJ1-1, with 9 bases fitting TRBD1. Trimming removed 0 bases from V and 0 bases from J; junction bases left unmatched: 11. Germline assignment: CDR1 GTSNPN and CDR2 SVGIG (reference sequence). CDR3 size: 18 residues. The CDR3 loop reads CAWSVPTGGWGMNTEAFF. The CDR3 region has the DNA TGTGCCTGGAGTGTACCTACAGGGGGCTGGGGTATGAACACTGAAGCTTTCTTT. Full variable domain (rest looked up from reference TRBV30 and TRBJ1-1): SQTIHQWPATLVQPVGSPLSLECTVEGTSNPNLYWYRQAAGRGLQLLFYSVGIGQISSEVPQNLSASRPQDRQFILSSKKLLLSDSGFYLCAWSVPTGGWGMNTEAFFGQGTRLTVV.

The chain links TRBV7-9 to TRBJ2-5; the D gene is possibly TRBD2 (6 bases). The germline V and J ends were trimmed by 5 bases and 3 bases, with 13 bases remaining between them. The CDR3 loop spans 14 amino acids. Germline loops: CDR1 SEHNR, CDR2 FQNEAQ (reference sequence). CDR3 DNA: TGTGCCAGCAGCAGGATGACGGGAGAAGAGACCCAGTACTTC. It encodes CASSRMTGEETQYF.

V is TRBV5-1 and J is TRBJ2-3, with 9 bases aligning to TRBD2. There are 16 residues in the CDR3. Per the germline V gene, CDR1 is SGHRS and CDR2 is YFSETQ. V dropped 1 base and J dropped 4; count of bases not matched to a gene: 7. The CDR3 region has the DNA TGCGCCAGCAGCTTGTTAGATAGCGGGGGACCAGATACGCAGTATTTT. Translation gives CASSLLDSGGPDTQYF.

V is TRBV9 and J is TRBJ2-3; 9 bases are a match to TRBD2. Losses at the gene ends were 3 bases for V and 1 base for J; bases not matched to a gene: 6. Germline V gene lookup returns CDR1 SGDLS and CDR2 YYNGEE. The CDR3 length is 16 residues. In DNA, the CDR3 is TGTGCCAGCAGCGCCGGTCCTAGCGGGGGCACAGATACGCAGTATTTT. It yields the protein CASSAGPSGGTDTQYF.

CDR3 nucleotide sequence: TGCGCCAGCAGCTCTACCGGGACAGACAATGAAAAACTGTTTTTT. Its translation: CASSSTGTDNEKLFF. The chain recombines TRBV5-1 with TRBJ1-4, with 7 bases fitting TRBD1. There are 15 residues in the CDR3. Germline CDR1 reads SGHRS; CDR2 reads YFSETQ. Unmatched junction bases numbered 7, after V lost 3 bases and J lost 5 bases.

J is TRBJ2-7 and V is TRBV9; D is undetermined. The V and J ends lost 2 bases and 0 bases respectively, with 9 bases between them. Germline CDR1 reads SGDLS; CDR2 reads YYNGEE. There are 14 residues in the CDR3. Written as DNA, the CDR3 is TGTGCCAGCAGCGTGACGGGTAGCTCCTACGAGCAGTACTTC. This codes for CASSVTGSSYEQYF.

In this sample, this clone turned up once. The genes are TRBV30 and TRBJ2-7, with 10 bases lining up with TRBD2. The CDR3 length is 14 residues. Germline lookup yields CDR1 GTSNPN and CDR2 SVGIG (reference sequence). V gave up 3 bases and J gave up 4 bases; unmatched junction bases: 6. The CDR3 loop is CAWSPGLAAYEQYF. The CDR3 DNA reads as TGTGCCTGGAGCCCAGGACTAGCGGCGTACGAGCAGTACTTC.

The rearrangement links TRBV11-2 to TRBJ2-1; TRBD2 might be the D (6 bases). Germline lookup yields CDR1 SGHAT and CDR2 FQNNGV. The CDR3 loop spans 13 amino acids. The ends were cut back, 5 bases at V and 5 bases at J, with 10 bases in the middle. The CDR3 sequence: CASSVSGHNEQFF. In DNA, the CDR3 is TGTGCCAGCAGCGTTAGCGGTCACAATGAGCAGTTCTTC.